This T cell receptor beta chain derives from a study of identical twins. General observations from the study: For zero-insertion analyses, partial confounding could come from invariant MAIT and iNKT cells. For out-of-frame alpha sequences shared by twins, low generation probability was in excess.

A word on this clonotype: Antigen specificity is unknown.

The CDR3 is 15 amino acids. Germline-derived CDR1 and CDR2 are MNHNS and SASEGT. The ends lost 8 bases at V and 0 bases at J; junction bases unmatched: 6. MiXCR, applied by TCRdb to the 5' RACE reads, yields one record per CDR3 protein. The data contain some 500,000 distinct CDR3 sequences, 20% to 25% of them singletons. These data were likewise used in another study, on T cells expressing NK-cell markers.

The clonotype was recovered from a woman aged 18-29 years in good health. This chain joins TRBV6-1 and TRBJ2-1; the match to TRBD2 covers 8 bases. Sequenced sample: CD4+ T cells sorted from blood. DNA for the CDR3: TGTGCCAGCTATCGGGGGGGCAGCTCCTACAATGAGCAGTTCTTC. It specifies CASYRGGSSYNEQFF.